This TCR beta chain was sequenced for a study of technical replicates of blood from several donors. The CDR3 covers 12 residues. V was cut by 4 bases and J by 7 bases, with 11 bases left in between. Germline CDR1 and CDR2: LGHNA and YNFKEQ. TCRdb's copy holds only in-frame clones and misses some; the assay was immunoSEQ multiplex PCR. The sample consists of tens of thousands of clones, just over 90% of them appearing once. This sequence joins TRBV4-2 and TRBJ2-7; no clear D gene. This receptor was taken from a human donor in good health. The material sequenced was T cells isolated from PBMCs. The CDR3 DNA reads TGTGCCAGCAGCCGACCTTCAGGTGAGCAGTACTTC. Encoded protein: CASSRPSGEQYF.